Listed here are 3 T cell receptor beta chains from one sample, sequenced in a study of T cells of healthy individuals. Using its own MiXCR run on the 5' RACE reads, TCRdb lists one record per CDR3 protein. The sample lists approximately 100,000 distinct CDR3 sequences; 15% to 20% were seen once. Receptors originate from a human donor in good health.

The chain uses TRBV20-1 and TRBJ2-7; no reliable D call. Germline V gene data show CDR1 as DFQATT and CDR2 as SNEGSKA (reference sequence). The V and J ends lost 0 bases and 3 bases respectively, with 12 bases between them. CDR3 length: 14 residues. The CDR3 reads CSARDGRTFYEQYF. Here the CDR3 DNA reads TGCAGTGCTAGAGATGGGCGGACCTTCTACGAGCAGTACTTC.

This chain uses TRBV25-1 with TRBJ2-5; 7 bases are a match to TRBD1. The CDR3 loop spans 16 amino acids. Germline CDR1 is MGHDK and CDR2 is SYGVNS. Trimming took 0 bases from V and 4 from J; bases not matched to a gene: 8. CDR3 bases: TGTGCCAGCAGTGAATACTTAGGGGGCAATCGAGAGACCCAGTACTTC. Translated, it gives CASSEYLGGNRETQYF.

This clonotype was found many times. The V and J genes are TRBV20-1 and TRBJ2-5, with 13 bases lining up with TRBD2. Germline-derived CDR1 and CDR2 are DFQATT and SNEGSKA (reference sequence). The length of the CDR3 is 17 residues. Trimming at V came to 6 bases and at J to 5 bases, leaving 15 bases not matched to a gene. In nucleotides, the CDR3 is TGCAGTGCCAAGCGACTAGCGGGGGGTACCCTGATGGAGACCCAGTACTTC. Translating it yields CSAKRLAGGTLMETQYF.